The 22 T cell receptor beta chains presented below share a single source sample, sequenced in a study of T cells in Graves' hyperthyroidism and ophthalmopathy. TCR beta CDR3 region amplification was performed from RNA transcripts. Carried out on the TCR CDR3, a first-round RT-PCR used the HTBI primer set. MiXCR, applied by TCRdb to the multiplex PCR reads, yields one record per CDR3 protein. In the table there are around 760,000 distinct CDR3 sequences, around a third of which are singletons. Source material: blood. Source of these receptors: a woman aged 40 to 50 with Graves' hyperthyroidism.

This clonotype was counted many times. The CDR3: CASSFIENTEAFF. The CDR3, as DNA: TGTGCCAGCAGCTTCATAGAGAACACTGAAGCTTTCTTT. This chain links TRBV7-9 with TRBJ1-1; D gene unclear. Per the germline V gene, CDR1 is SEHNR and CDR2 is FQNEAQ (reference sequence). This CDR3 comprises 13 residues. V gave up 3 bases and J gave up 1 base, with 6 bases separating them. Complete variable domain (other parts from reference TRBV7-9 and TRBJ1-1): DTGVSQNPRHKITKRGQNVTFRCDPISEHNRLYWYRQTLGQGPEFLTYFQNEAQLEKSRLLSDRFSAERPKGSFSTLEIQRTEQGDSAMYLCASSFIENTEAFFGQGTRLTVV.

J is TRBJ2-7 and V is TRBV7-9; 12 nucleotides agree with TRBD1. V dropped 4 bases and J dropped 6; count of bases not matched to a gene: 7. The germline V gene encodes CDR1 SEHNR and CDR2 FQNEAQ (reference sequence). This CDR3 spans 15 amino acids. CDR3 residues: CASSWSGQGAGEQYF. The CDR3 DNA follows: TGTGCCAGCAGCTGGTCGGGACAGGGGGCAGGCGAGCAGTACTTC.

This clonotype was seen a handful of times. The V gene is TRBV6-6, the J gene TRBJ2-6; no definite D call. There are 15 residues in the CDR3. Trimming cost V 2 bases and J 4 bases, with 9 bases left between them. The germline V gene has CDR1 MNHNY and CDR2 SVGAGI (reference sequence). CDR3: CASSYGVTGANVLTF. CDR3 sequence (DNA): TGTGCCAGCAGTTACGGGGTAACAGGGGCCAACGTCCTGACTTTC.

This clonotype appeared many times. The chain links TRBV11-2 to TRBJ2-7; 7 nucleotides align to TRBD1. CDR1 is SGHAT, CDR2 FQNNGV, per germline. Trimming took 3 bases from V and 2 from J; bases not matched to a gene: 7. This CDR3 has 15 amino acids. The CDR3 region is CASSLDRDRAYEQYF. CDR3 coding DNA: TGTGCCAGCAGCTTGGATCGGGACAGAGCCTACGAGCAGTACTTC.

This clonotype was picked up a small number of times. CDR3 loop: CASSQDWIAEGYTF. As DNA, the CDR3 is TGTGCCAGCAGCCAAGATTGGATTGCGGAAGGCTACACCTTC. The rearrangement joins TRBV3-1 to TRBJ1-2; D gene uncertain. The CDR3 is made up of 14 amino acids. Germline assignment: CDR1 LGHDT and CDR2 YNNKEL (reference sequence). Trimming took off 0 bases at V and 8 bases at J, with 13 bases between the two ends.

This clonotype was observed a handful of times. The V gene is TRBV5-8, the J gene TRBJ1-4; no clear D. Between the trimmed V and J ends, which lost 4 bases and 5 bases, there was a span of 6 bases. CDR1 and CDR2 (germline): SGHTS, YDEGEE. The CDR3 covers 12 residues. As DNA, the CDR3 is TGTGCCAGCAGCGACCAGAATGAAAAACTGTTTTTT. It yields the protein CASSDQNEKLFF.

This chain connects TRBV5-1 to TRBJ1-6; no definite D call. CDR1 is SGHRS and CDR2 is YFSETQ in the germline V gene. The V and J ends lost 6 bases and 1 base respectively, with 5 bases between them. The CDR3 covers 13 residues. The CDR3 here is CASTDSYNSPLHF. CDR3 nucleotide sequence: TGCGCCAGCACTGATTCCTATAATTCACCCCTCCACTTT.

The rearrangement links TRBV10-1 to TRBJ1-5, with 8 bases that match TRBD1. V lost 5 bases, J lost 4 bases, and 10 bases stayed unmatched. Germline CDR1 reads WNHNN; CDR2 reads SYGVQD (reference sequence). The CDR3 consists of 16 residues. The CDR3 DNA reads TGCGCCAGCAGTCTTCTGGACAGGGATGGGAATCAGCCCCAGCATTTT. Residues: CASSLLDRDGNQPQHF.

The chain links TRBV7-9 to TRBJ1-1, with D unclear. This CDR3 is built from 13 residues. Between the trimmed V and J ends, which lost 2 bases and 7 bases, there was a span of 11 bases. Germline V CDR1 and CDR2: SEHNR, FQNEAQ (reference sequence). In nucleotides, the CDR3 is TGTGCCAGCAGCTTACGGGTTGAGAGTGAAGCTTTCTTT. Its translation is CASSLRVESEAFF.

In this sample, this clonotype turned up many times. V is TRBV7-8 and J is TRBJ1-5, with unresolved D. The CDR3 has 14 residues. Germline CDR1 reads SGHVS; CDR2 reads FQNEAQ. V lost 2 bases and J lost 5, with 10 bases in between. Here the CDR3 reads CASSLFDTYQPQHF. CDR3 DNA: TGTGCCAGCAGCTTATTTGACACCTATCAGCCCCAGCATTTT.

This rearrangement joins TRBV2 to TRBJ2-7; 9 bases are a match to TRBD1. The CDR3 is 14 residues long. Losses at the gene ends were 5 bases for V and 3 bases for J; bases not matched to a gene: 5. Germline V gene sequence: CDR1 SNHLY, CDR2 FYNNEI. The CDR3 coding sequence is TGTGCCAGCAGTCACGGGACAGGGCTCTACGAGCAGTACTTC. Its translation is CASSHGTGLYEQYF.

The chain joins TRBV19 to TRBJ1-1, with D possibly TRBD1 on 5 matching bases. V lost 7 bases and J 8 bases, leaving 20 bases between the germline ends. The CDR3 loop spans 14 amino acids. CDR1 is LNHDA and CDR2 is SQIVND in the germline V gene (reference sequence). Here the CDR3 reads CASIAVAGTAEAFF. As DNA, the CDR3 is TGTGCCAGTATTGCGGTAGCGGGGACGGCGGAAGCTTTCTTT.

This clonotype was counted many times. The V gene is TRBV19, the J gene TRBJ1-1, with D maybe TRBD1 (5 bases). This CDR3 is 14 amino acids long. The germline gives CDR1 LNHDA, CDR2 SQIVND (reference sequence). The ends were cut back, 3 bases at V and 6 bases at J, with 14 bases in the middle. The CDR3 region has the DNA TGTGCCAGTAGTATGCGGCAGGGAGGTGCTGAAGCTTTCTTT. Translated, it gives CASSMRQGGAEAFF.

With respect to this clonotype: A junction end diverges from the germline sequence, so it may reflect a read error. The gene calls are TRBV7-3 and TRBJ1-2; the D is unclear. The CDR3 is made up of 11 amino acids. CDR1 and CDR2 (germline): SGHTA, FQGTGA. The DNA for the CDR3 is TGCGCCAGCAGCTTCGGCGGGGACTACACCTTC. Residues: CASSFGGDYTF.

CDR3: CASSLALAGGSGNTIYF. The CDR3, as DNA: TGCGCCAGCAGCTTGGCCCTTGCGGGGGGCTCTGGAAACACCATATATTTT. The chain uses TRBV5-1 and TRBJ1-3, with a tentative D call TRBD1 (5 bases). V was trimmed by 0 bases and J by 0 bases, leaving 13 bases between them. CDR3 size: 17 residues. Germline values: CDR1 SGHRS, CDR2 YFSETQ.

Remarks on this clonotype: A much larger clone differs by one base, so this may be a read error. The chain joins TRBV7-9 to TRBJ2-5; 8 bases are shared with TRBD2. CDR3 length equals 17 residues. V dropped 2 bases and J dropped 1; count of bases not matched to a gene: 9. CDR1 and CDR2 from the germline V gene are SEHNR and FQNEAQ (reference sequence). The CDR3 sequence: CASSLRGISGAQETQYF. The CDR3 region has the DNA TGTGCCAGCAGCTTACGAGGGATTAGCGGGGCCCAAGAGACCCAGTACTTC.

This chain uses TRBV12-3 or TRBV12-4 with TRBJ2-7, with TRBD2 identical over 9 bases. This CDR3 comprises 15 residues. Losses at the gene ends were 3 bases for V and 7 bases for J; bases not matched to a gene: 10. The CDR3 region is CASSFSVAGEGEQYF. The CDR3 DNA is TGTGCCAGCAGTTTTTCCGTAGCGGGAGAGGGGGAGCAGTACTTC.

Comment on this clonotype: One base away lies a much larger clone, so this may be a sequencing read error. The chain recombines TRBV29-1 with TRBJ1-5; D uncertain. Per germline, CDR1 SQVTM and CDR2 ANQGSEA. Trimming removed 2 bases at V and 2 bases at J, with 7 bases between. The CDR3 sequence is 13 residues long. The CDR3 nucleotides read TGCAGCGTTGAACCTGGGGGCAATCAGCCCCAGCATTTT. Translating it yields CSVEPGGNQPQHF.

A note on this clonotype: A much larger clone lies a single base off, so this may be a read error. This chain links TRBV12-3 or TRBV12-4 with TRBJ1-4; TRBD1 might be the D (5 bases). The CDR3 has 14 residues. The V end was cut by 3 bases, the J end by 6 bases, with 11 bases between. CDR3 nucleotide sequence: TGTGCCAGCAGTTTCCGGGGGATGGATGAAAAACTGTTTTTT. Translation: CASSFRGMDEKLFF.

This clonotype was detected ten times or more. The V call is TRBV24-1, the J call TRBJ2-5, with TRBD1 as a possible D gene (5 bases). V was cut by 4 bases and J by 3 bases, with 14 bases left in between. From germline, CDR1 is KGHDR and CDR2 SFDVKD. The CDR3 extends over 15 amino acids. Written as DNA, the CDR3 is TGTGCCACCAGTGACCAGCAGGGTCTGGAAGAGACCCAGTACTTC. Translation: CATSDQQGLEETQYF.

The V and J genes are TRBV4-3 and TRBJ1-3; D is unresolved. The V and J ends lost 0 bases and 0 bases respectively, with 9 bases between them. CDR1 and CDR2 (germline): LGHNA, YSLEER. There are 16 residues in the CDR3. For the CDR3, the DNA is TGCGCCAGCAGCCAAGACGCGCCAGGCTCTGGAAACACCATATATTTT. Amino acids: CASSQDAPGSGNTIYF.

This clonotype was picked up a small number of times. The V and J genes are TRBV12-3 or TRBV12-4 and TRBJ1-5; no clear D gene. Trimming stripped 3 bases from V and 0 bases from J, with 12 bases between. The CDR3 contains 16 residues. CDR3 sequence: CASSFRAAISNQPQHF. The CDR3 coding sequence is TGTGCCAGCAGTTTCCGGGCAGCTATTAGCAATCAGCCCCAGCATTTT.